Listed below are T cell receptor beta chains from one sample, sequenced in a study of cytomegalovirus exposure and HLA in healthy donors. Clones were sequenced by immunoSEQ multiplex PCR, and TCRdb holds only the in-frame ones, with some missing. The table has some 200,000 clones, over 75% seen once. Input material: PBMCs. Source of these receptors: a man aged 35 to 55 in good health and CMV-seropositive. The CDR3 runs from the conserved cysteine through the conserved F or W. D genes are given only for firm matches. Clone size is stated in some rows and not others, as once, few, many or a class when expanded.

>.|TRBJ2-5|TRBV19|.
TGTGCCAGTAGTATGGCTCTACCAGGGAAGACCCAGTACTTC
CASSMALPGKTQYF
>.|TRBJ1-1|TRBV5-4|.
TGTGCCAGCAGCTTGGCCGGGACAAGGAACACTGAAGCTTTCTTT
CASSLAGTRNTEAFF
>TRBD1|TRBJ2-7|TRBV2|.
TGTGCCACCTCCTCCGGGACAGGGGTTTACGAGCAGTACTTC
CATSSGTGVYEQYF
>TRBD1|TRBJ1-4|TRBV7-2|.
TGTGCCAGCAGAGCAGACAGGGCAACTAATGAAAAACTGTTTTTT
CASRADRATNEKLFF
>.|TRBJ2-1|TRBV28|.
TGTGCCAGCAGTTTTGGGGCGGGGCATCGTGAGCAGTTCTTC
CASSFGAGHREQFF
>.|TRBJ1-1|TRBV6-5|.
TGTGCCAGCAGTGCGAGGGAAAATACTGAAGCTTTCTTT
CASSARENTEAFF
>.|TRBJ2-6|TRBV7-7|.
TGTGCTAGCAGCTTAGGGACCGCGGGAGGGGCCAACGTCCTGACTTTC
CASSLGTAGGANVLTF
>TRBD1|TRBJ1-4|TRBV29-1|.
TGCAGCGTTGGGTTACCGGGACAGGGGAATGAAAAACTGTTTTTT
CSVGLPGQGNEKLFF
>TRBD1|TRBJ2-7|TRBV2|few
TGTGCCAGCATGGGGACAGGTCTCTACGAGCAGTACTTC
CASMGTGLYEQYF
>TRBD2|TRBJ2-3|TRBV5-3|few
TGTGCCAGAAGCTTGGCCCCCCAGACTAGCGGGGGCCTCCTCAAGGGATCAGATACGCAGTATTTT
CARSLAPQTSGGLLKGSDTQYF
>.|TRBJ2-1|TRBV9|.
TGTGCCAGCCAAAGGGGGAATGAGCAGTTCTTC
CASQRGNEQFF
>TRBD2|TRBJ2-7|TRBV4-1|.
TGCGCCAGCAGCCAAGTTCTAGCGGCCACCTACGAGCAGTACTTC
CASSQVLAATYEQYF
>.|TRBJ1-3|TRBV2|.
TGTGCCAGCAGTCGCGTGGTACACACCATATATTTT
CASSRVVHTIYF
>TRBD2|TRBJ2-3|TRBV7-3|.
TGTGCCAGCAGCCACCCCGGGGGGGCAAGAGATACGCAGTATTTT
CASSHPGGARDTQYF
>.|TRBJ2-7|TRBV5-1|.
TGCGCCAGCAGCCTCGGGGTCGGCCGCTACGAGCAGTACTTC
CASSLGVGRYEQYF
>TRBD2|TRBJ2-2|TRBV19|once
TGTGCCAGTAGTACCTCCGGGACTACTACTACCGGGGAGCTGTTTTTT
CASSTSGTTTTGELFF
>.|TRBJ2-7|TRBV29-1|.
TGCAGCGTTTCAACCCCCACCAGCTACGAGCAGTACTTC
CSVSTPTSYEQYF
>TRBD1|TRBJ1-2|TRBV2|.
TGTGCCAGCGGAGACAGGGGACATTCCAGACTCACGTATGGCTACACCTTC
CASGDRGHSRLTYGYTF
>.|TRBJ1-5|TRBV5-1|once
TGCGCCAGCAGCTCTGACAGTCCCAATCAGCCCCAGCATTTT
CASSSDSPNQPQHF
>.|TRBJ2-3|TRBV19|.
TGTGCCAGTAGAGTCGGTCAGGGAGGAGATACGCAGTATTTT
CASRVGQGGDTQYF
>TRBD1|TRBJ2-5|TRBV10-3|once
TGTGCCATCAGCCCTGGACAGGCCCAAGAGACCCAGTACTTC
CAISPGQAQETQYF
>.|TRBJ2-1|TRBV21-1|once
TGTGCCAGCAGCTTTACAGGGCAAACTTTCAATGAGCAGTTCTTC
CASSFTGQTFNEQFF
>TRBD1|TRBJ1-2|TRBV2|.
TGTGCCAGGTCCCAGGGGGATTCCAACTATGGCTACACCTTC
CARSQGDSNYGYTF
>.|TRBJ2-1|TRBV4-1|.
TGCGCCAGCAGCCAAAACCGGGACTTAGCCTACAATGAGCAGTTCTTC
CASSQNRDLAYNEQFF
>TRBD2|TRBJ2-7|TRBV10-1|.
TGCGCCACAGCACCAGCGGGGGCCTACGAGCAGTACTTC
CATAPAGAYEQYF
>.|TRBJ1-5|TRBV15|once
TGTGCCACCAGCCAGGGTCGTAGACAGCCCCAGCATTTT
CATSQGRRQPQHF
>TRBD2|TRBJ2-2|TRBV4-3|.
TGCGCCAGCAGCCAAGAAAAATGGGTAGCGGGGTTTACCGGGGAGCTGTTTTTT
CASSQEKWVAGFTGELFF
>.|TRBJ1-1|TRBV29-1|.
TGCAGCGTCTATTCGGGGGGTACTGAAGCTTTCTTT
CSVYSGGTEAFF
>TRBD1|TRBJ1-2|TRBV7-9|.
TGTGCCAGCAGCACCCCGACAGGGGAGGGCTATGGCTACACCTTC
CASSTPTGEGYGYTF
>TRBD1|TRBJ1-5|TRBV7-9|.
TGTGCCAGCAGGGACAGGCCGGATCAGCCCCAGCATTTT
CASRDRPDQPQHF
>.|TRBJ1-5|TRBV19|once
TGTGCCAGTAGGCAGGGGAATCAGCCCCAGCATTTT
CASRQGNQPQHF
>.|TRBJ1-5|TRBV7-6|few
TGTGCCAGCAGCCCCGAGCGGACAGAAAGCAATCAGCCCCAGCATTTT
CASSPERTESNQPQHF
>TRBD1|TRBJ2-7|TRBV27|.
TGTGCCAGCAGTGCACCGGGACAGAAGTACTACGAGCAGTACTTC
CASSAPGQKYYEQYF
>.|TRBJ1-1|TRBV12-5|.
TGTGCTATGAAGGGGAGGGCGAATGAGAACACTGAAGCTTTCTTT
CAMKGRANENTEAFF
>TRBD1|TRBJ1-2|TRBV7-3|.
TGTGCCAGCAGCCCTGGGACAGAGAACTATGGCTACACCTTC
CASSPGTENYGYTF
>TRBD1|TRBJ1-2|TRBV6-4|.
TGTGCCAGCAGTGACCGGACAGGAGGGCGCGGCTACACCTTC
CASSDRTGGRGYTF
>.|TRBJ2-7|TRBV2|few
TGTGCCAGCAGTCCGGAGGGGCCCTCCTACGAGCAGTACTTC
CASSPEGPSYEQYF
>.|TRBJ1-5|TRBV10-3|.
TGTGCCATCAGGTCAGGGGGCAATCAGCCCCAGCATTTT
CAIRSGGNQPQHF
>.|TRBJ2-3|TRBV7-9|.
TGTGCCAGCAGCTATGATAGAGGGCACACAGATACGCAGTATTTT
CASSYDRGHTDTQYF
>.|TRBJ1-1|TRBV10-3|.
TGTGCCATCAGACTCCATGGTGGGGGGGGGACTGAAGCTTTCTTT
CAIRLHGGGGTEAFF
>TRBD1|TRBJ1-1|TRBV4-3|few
TGCGCCAGCAGTTTCGGGGACAGGGACACTGAAGCTTTCTTT
CASSFGDRDTEAFF
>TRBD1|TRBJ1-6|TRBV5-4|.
TGTGCCAGCAGCTTGGGTCCGGACAGGGCTAATTCACCCCTCCACTTT
CASSLGPDRANSPLHF